This T cell receptor (beta chain) was recorded in a study of shared clonotypes between healthy human individuals. Broader study findings: Sample collection involved blood only; tissue repertoires are likely different.

Trimming took off 5 bases at V and 2 bases at J, with 9 bases between the two ends. CDR3 length equals 13 residues. Germline loops: CDR1 MNHEY, CDR2 SVGAGI. Only one count was recorded for this clone. Its antigen is as yet unknown. TCRdb's table, derived via immunoSEQ multiplex PCR, lists solely in-frame clones and lacks some. The table includes a few million clones, 85% to 95% detected once. This chain uses TRBV6-5 with TRBJ1-1; D call uncertain. The source material was naive CD4+ T cells from PBMCs. Subset denoted: CD45RA+ positively selected. This clonotype was obtained from a man aged 18 to 30 in good health. Some clones in this sample may be carry-over from other donors' samples. CDR3 sequence reads: CASSNGRNTEAFF. The DNA of the CDR3 is TGTGCCAGCAGTAACGGTAGAAACACTGAAGCTTTCTTT.